Following are 8 T cell receptor beta chains from one sample sequenced in a study of spatial heterogeneity in lung cancer. What these receptors recognize is not known. MiXCR, applied by TCRdb to the 5' RACE reads, yields one record per CDR3 protein. The sample yields 15,000 to 20,000 distinct CDR3 sequences, about 7.5% seen once. Time point denoted: sample taken at primary tumor resection. Study observations and caveats: Intratumoral expanded alpha and beta TCR counts were found to track tumor mutation counts.

This material consisted of lung tumor tissue, taken at surgery. Receptors originate from a male donor with early-stage non-small cell lung cancer.

This clonotype was found many times. This chain links TRBV7-2 with TRBJ1-6, with unresolved D. This CDR3 has 13 residues. V was clipped by 2 bases and J by 6 bases, with 5 bases between them. Looked up from germline, CDR1 is SGHTA and CDR2 is FQGNSA. The CDR3 spells CASSLRSNSPLHF. DNA for the CDR3: TGTGCCAGCAGCTTAAGGAGTAATTCACCCCTCCACTTT. Drawing the rest from reference TRBV7-2 and TRBJ1-6, the complete variable domain is GAGVSQSPSNKVTEKGKDVELRCDPISGHTALYWYRQSLGQGLEFLIYFQGNSAPDKSGLPSDRFSAERTGGSVSTLTIQRTQQEDSAVYLCASSLRSNSPLHFGNGTRLTVT.

This clonotype was seen ten or more times. This chain links TRBV4-2 with TRBJ1-6; D not certain. Germline V gene sequence: CDR1 LGHNA, CDR2 YNFKEQ. Trimming pared 0 bases from V and 7 bases from J, leaving 10 bases between. The CDR3 contains 15 residues. The CDR3 here is CASSQERQANSPLHF. In DNA, the CDR3 is TGTGCCAGCAGCCAAGAACGGCAGGCAAATTCACCCCTCCACTTT.

V gene TRBV12-3 or TRBV12-4 combines with J gene TRBJ2-7, with 11 bases identical to TRBD2. The CDR3 is 16 amino acids. The J segment lost 3 bases and the V segment lost 4 bases, leaving 8 bases of the junction unmatched. The CDR3 DNA reads TGTGCCAGCAGTTCTCGACTAGCGGGGTCGAACTACGAGCAGTACTTC. Translating it yields CASSSRLAGSNYEQYF.

This clonotype was seen repeatedly, ten times or more. This rearrangement joins TRBV6-5 to TRBJ2-5; D may match TRBD1 or TRBD2 (5 bases each). The CDR3 loop spans 15 amino acids. Germline CDR1 MNHEY, CDR2 SVGAGI. Trimming took off 2 bases at V and 4 bases at J, with 14 bases between the two ends. The CDR3 protein is CASSYGEGWGETQYF. CDR3 coding DNA: TGTGCCAGCAGTTACGGCGAGGGGTGGGGAGAGACCCAGTACTTC.

This clonotype was counted at least ten times. The J gene is TRBJ1-2, the V gene TRBV20-1; 7 nucleotides align to TRBD1. The CDR3 covers 13 residues. Per germline, CDR1 DFQATT and CDR2 SNEGSKA (reference sequence). The J segment lost 6 bases and the V segment lost 5 bases, leaving 9 bases of the junction unmatched. The DNA for the CDR3 is TGCAGTGCTGGCTCGACAGGGAGGGATGGCTACACCTTC. This sequence encodes CSAGSTGRDGYTF.

The chain is built from TRBV10-2 and TRBJ1-6; 8 bases line up with TRBD1. The germline CDR1 and CDR2 sequences are WSHSY and SAAADI. There are 17 residues in the CDR3. After removal of 2 bases from V and 2 bases from J, the junction contained 5 bases not matched to a gene. The CDR3 loop reads CASSETRTGTYNSPLHF. The DNA of the CDR3 is TGCGCCAGCAGTGAGACCCGGACAGGGACCTATAATTCACCCCTCCACTTT.

The J gene is TRBJ1-1, the V gene TRBV5-1; 8 positions agree with TRBD1. In germline, CDR1 is SGHRS, CDR2 YFSETQ. This CDR3 is built from 15 residues. V shed 4 bases, J shed 3 bases, and the junction held 8 bases outside the gene matches. CDR3 DNA: TGCGCCAGCAGCCTGACAGGGGAGCGATACACTGAAGCTTTCTTT. This encodes CASSLTGERYTEAFF. The complete variable domain, with remaining parts taken from reference TRBV5-1 and TRBJ1-1, reads KAGVTQTPRYLIKTRGQQVTLSCSPISGHRSVSWYQQTPGQGLQFLFEYFSETQRNKGNFPGRFSGRQFSNSRSEMNVSTLELGDSALYLCASSLTGERYTEAFFGQGTRLTVV.

This clonotype was recorded at least ten times. This chain joins TRBV20-1 and TRBJ1-1, with D possibly being TRBD1 (6 bases). V lost 7 bases and J lost 5, with 14 bases in between. CDR3 size: 12 residues. CDR1 and CDR2 (germline): DFQATT, SNEGSKA (reference sequence). CDR3 sequence reads: CSVKQGNTEAFF. The CDR3, as DNA: TGCAGTGTCAAACAGGGAAATACTGAAGCTTTCTTT.